A single TCR beta chain is shown here with its context. This entry belongs to a study of T cells in localized non-small cell lung cancer. Using immunoSEQ multiplex PCR, the repertoire was profiled, and TCRdb retains in-frame clones only, with some absent. This sample has just under 35,000 clones, with less than 95% found just once. J lost 0 bases, V lost 5 bases, and 4 bases had no gene match. The CDR3 covers 15 residues. CDR1 MDHEN and CDR2 SYDVKM come from the germline V gene. The rearrangement joins TRBV28 to TRBJ2-1; the match to TRBD2 covers 7 bases. Sequencing was performed on peripheral blood mononuclear cells, taken before any cancer treatment. The sequence derives from a female donor of 60 years or more with stage II lung adenocarcinoma. CDR3: CASSPGGYSYNEQFF. In DNA, the CDR3 is TGTGCCAGCAGTCCCGGGGGGTACTCCTACAATGAGCAGTTCTTC.